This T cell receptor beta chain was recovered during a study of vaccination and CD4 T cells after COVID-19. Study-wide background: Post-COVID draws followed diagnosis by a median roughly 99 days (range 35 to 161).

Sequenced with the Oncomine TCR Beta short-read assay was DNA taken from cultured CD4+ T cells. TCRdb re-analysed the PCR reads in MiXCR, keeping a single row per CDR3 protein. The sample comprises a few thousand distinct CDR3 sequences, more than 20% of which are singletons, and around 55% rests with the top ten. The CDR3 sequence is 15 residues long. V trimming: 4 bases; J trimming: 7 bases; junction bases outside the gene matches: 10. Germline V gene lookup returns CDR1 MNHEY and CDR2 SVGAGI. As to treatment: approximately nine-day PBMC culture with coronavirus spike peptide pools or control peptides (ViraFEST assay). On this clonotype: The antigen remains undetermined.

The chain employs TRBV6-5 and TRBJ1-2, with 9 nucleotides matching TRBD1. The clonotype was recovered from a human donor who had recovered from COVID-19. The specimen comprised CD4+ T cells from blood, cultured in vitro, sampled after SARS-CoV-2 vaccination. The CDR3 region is CASSSRRTGVGGYTF. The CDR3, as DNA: TGTGCCAGCAGTTCACGCCGGACAGGGGTCGGTGGCTACACCTTC.